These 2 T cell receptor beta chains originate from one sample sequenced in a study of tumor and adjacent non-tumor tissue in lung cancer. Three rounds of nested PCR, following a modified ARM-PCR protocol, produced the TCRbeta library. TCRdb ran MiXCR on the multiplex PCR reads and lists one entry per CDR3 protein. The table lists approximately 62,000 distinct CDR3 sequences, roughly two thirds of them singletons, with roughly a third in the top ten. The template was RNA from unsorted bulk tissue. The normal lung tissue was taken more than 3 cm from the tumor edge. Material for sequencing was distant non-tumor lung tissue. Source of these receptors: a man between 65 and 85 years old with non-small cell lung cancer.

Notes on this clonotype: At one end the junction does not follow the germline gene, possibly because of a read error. CDR3 residues: CASSTTGSPYEQYF. DNA for the CDR3: TGCGCCAGCAGCACGACAGGGTCGCCTTACGAGCAGTATTTC. The chain has TRBV4-1 and TRBJ2-7; TRBD1 matches 7 bases. The CDR3 covers 14 residues. The germline V gene encodes CDR1 MGHRA and CDR2 YSYEKL.

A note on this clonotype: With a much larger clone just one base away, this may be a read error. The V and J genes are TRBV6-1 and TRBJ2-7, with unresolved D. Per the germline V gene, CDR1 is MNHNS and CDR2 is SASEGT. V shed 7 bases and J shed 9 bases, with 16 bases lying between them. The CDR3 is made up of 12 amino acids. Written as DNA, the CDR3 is TGTGCCAGCACCCTAATCCTGGGTGTGCAGTACTTC. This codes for CASTLILGVQYF.